This T cell receptor beta chain was captured by sequencing in a study of T cells in localized non-small cell lung cancer. Findings and limits, study-wide: Analysis by sequencing included only one tumor region, so heterogeneity remains possible. A raised T cell density in blood coincided with lengthier overall survival. Maximal T cell clonality occurred in uninvolved adjacent lung, with tumor ranking below it. Median detection of top 100 tumor clones in adjacent lung was around 59 clones.

Unmatched junction bases numbered 10, after V lost 5 bases and J lost 1 base. Germline CDR1 and CDR2: MGHDK and SYGVNS. The CDR3 sequence is 16 residues long. This clone is a singleton in its sample. Its antigen is unidentified. Produced via immunoSEQ multiplex PCR; TCRdb's table is partial and in-frame only. The sample has roughly 9,900 clones, around 45% seen once; the top ten hold approximately 4.2%. The rearrangement uses TRBV25-1 and TRBJ1-1, with 7 bases identical to TRBD1. The sequencing used lymph node tissue, collected before any cancer treatment. This receptor was obtained from a woman aged 40-70 years with stage II squamous cell lung carcinoma. The CDR3 DNA follows: TGTGCCAGCAGTCTAGCGACAGGGACTAAGAACACTGAAGCTTTCTTT. Amino acid sequence: CASSLATGTKNTEAFF.